The 27 T cell receptor beta chains below all came from one sample that was sequenced in a study of T cells in Graves' hyperthyroidism and ophthalmopathy. Template material for amplifying TCR beta CDR3 regions consisted of RNA transcripts. The TCR CDR3 first-round RT-PCR relied on the HTBI primer set. Each CDR3 protein is one row after TCRdb ran MiXCR on the multiplex PCR reads. The profile shows some 510,000 distinct CDR3 sequences, more than 20% of them singletons. Sequenced input: blood. The receptors here all came from a man between 18 and 35 years old with Graves' hyperthyroidism.

The chain uses TRBV5-1 and TRBJ2-6, with no clear D. V was cut by 0 bases and J by 1 base, with 14 bases left in between. The length of the CDR3 is 18 residues. CDR1 is SGHRS and CDR2 is YFSETQ in the germline V gene. In DNA, the CDR3 is TGCGCCAGCAGCTTGGTGGTAGGGTGGCCTTCTGGGGCCAACGTCCTGACTTTC. Encoded protein: CASSLVVGWPSGANVLTF.

This clonotype came up many times. This chain uses TRBV9 with TRBJ1-2; 8 bases fit TRBD1. The germline V gene encodes CDR1 SGDLS and CDR2 YYNGEE. Losses at the gene ends were 0 bases for V and 4 bases for J; bases not matched to a gene: 2. CDR3 size: 14 residues. CDR3 DNA: TGTGCCAGCAGCGTAGCTACAGGGGGCTATGGCTACACCTTC. Translating it yields CASSVATGGYGYTF.

Points on this clonotype: A much larger clonotype is one base distant, so this may be a read error. Lacking the conserved final phenylalanine or tryptophan, this CDR3 likely reflects a read error. The genes are TRBV12-3 or TRBV12-4 and TRBJ2-2; 7 nucleotides agree with TRBD1. V was pared by 6 bases and J by 6 bases, with 7 bases of the junction left unmatched. CDR3 length equals 14 residues. CDR3 in DNA: TGTGCCAGCAGGAGGGACAGAAACCCCGGGGAGCTGTTTCTT. Translating gives CASRRDRNPGELFL.

There are many counts of this clonotype. The V and J genes are TRBV30 and TRBJ1-3; 7 nucleotides line up with TRBD1. The CDR3 sequence is 16 residues long. Germline V gene lookup returns CDR1 GTSNPN and CDR2 SVGIG (reference sequence). The junction had 7 bases not matched to a gene; V was cut back by 0 bases and J by 2 bases. The CDR3 DNA is TGTGCCTGGAGTGTTCGACAGGGAACCGCTGGAAACACCATATATTTT. Translated: CAWSVRQGTAGNTIYF.

This clonotype occurred many times. V and J are TRBV28 and TRBJ1-5; a weak D match, TRBD1 (5 bases). Germline V gene data show CDR1 as MDHEN and CDR2 as SYDVKM. The CDR3 has 13 amino acids. Trimming took 5 bases from V and 7 from J, leaving 12 bases between them. CDR3 loop: CASSPPRGQPQHF. CDR3 in DNA: TGTGCCAGCAGTCCTCCTCGGGGGCAGCCCCAGCATTTT.

In its sample, this clonotype was seen once. The chain has TRBV6-2 or TRBV6-3 and TRBJ1-5, with TRBD1 as a possible D gene (5 bases). V was cut by 7 bases and J by 0 bases, with 19 bases left in between. The V gene's germline CDR1 is MNHEY and CDR2 SVGEGT. The CDR3 consists of 17 residues. CDR3 sequence (DNA): TGTGCCAGCACTTCCGTTACGGGGGGGGATAGCAATCAGCCCCAGCATTTT. As protein: CASTSVTGGDSNQPQHF.

The sample holds many counts of this clonotype. The rearrangement links TRBV15 to TRBJ1-6, with D maybe TRBD1 (6 bases). Per the germline V gene, CDR1 is LNHNV and CDR2 is YYDKDF (reference sequence). V was pared by 4 bases and J by 9 bases, with 19 bases between. The length of the CDR3 is 16 residues. CDR3 nucleotide sequence: TGTGCCACCAGCATGGCGAAACAGGGTGGTGGTTCACCCCTCCACTTT. This translates into CATSMAKQGGGSPLHF.

This clonotype was seen at least ten times. The chain is built from TRBV28 and TRBJ2-7, with TRBD2 matching 8 bases. V was clipped by 6 bases and J by 2 bases; unmatched bases: 9. The CDR3 runs 15 residues. Germline V gives CDR1 MDHEN, CDR2 SYDVKM. The CDR3 region has the DNA TGTGCCAGCAGCTTCCCGGGGGGGAGGGCCTACGAGCAGTACTTC. As protein: CASSFPGGRAYEQYF.

A few counts support this clonotype. The CDR3 is CASGPGLPGELFF. The CDR3 region has the DNA TGTGCCAGCGGACCGGGCCTCCCCGGGGAGCTGTTTTTT. The chain carries TRBV5-8 and TRBJ2-2; D uncertain. Per the germline V gene, CDR1 is SGHTS and CDR2 is YDEGEE. The length of the CDR3 is 13 residues. V was clipped by 7 bases and J by 6 bases, with 13 bases between them.

This clonotype was seen only a few times. The chain uses TRBV28 and TRBJ2-7, with D possibly matching TRBD1 (6 bases). CDR1 is MDHEN and CDR2 is SYDVKM in the germline V gene. V was cut by 4 bases and J by 6 bases, with 31 bases left in between. The CDR3 extends over 19 amino acids. CDR3 region: CASSSKRNAGAYGSLEQYF. The CDR3 nucleotides are TGTGCCAGCAGTTCGAAACGAAACGCAGGGGCCTACGGGTCTCTCGAGCAGTACTTC.

This clonotype has ten or more counts. The V gene is TRBV20-1, the J gene TRBJ1-5; 8 bases fit TRBD1. Germline-derived CDR1 and CDR2 are DFQATT and SNEGSKA (reference sequence). V lost 1 base to trimming and J lost 8 bases; unmatched junction nucleotides: 4. The CDR3 is made up of 13 amino acids. Here the CDR3 reads CSARGQGLEPQHF. The CDR3 region has the DNA TGCAGTGCTAGAGGACAGGGGCTAGAGCCCCAGCATTTT.

The chain carries TRBV9 and TRBJ1-4; no clear D. The CDR3 spans 14 residues. Trimming cost V 3 bases and J 6 bases, with 12 bases left between them. Germline V lookup: CDR1 SGDLS, CDR2 YYNGEE. Here the CDR3 reads CASSGGVEDEKLFF. CDR3 nucleotide sequence: TGTGCCAGCAGCGGCGGGGTCGAGGATGAAAAACTGTTTTTT.

This clonotype was detected a few times. The rearrangement links TRBV6-2 or TRBV6-3 to TRBJ2-2; D is unclear. Germline CDR1 and CDR2: MNHEY and SVGEGT. The CDR3 is 14 residues long. V was shortened by 2 bases and J by 5 bases, with 9 bases between the two germline ends. CDR3 sequence reads: CASSYRRRTGELFF. CDR3 nucleotides: TGTGCCAGCAGTTACCGACGGAGAACCGGGGAGCTGTTTTTT.

There are many counts of this clonotype. The chain recombines TRBV10-1 with TRBJ1-2; possible D gene TRBD1, 5 bases. Looked up from germline, CDR1 is WNHNN and CDR2 is SYGVQD (reference sequence). V lost 8 bases and J 8 bases, leaving 18 bases between the germline ends. The length of the CDR3 is 13 residues. The chain's CDR3 is CASPRGESKGYTF. In DNA form, the CDR3 reads TGCGCCAGCCCCCGGGGGGAGTCGAAAGGCTACACCTTC.

This clonotype was counted ten times or more. The rearrangement uses TRBV2 and TRBJ1-2, with 7 bases that match TRBD1. The CDR3 has 17 amino acids. CDR1 SNHLY and CDR2 FYNNEI come from the germline V gene. V dropped 3 bases and J dropped 4; count of bases not matched to a gene: 14. CDR3 in amino acids: CASSEIGGAGGGYGYTF. CDR3 DNA: TGTGCCAGCAGTGAGATAGGTGGGGCAGGGGGAGGCTATGGCTACACCTTC.

This clonotype was seen repeatedly, ten times or more. The V and J genes are TRBV11-2 and TRBJ1-2; D not certain. The CDR3 spans 12 residues. The germline V and J ends were trimmed by 2 bases and 7 bases, with 8 bases remaining between them. From germline, CDR1 is SGHAT and CDR2 FQNNGV. CDR3 protein: CASSLTNGGYTF. The CDR3 coding sequence is TGTGCCAGCAGCTTAACCAACGGTGGCTACACCTTC.

The chain employs TRBV7-9 and TRBJ2-5; D is perhaps TRBD2 (6 bases). The ends were cut back, 5 bases at V and 1 base at J, with 11 bases in the middle. The CDR3 has 14 amino acids. Germline assignment: CDR1 SEHNR and CDR2 FQNEAQ (reference sequence). The CDR3 coding sequence is TGTGCCAGCAGCATCCCGGGAGTCCAAGAGACCCAGTACTTC. It yields the protein CASSIPGVQETQYF.

This clonotype was observed many times. V gene TRBV6-1 combines with J gene TRBJ2-7; D remains ambiguous. Trimming shortened V by 6 bases and J by 2 bases, and 17 bases separated the two germline ends. CDR3 length: 15 residues. Germline CDR1 is MNHNS and CDR2 is SASEGT. The CDR3 sequence: CASRAAAQDTYEQYF. The DNA of the CDR3 is TGTGCCAGCAGAGCTGCGGCCCAGGATACCTACGAGCAGTACTTC.

Only a few counts were recorded for this clonotype. The CDR3 spells CASRRLDRENYEQYF. The CDR3 region has the DNA TGCGCCAGCAGACGACTGGACAGGGAGAACTACGAGCAGTACTTC. The chain carries TRBV4-1 and TRBJ2-7; 8 bases line up with TRBD1. V was pared by 6 bases and J by 3 bases, with 10 bases of the junction left unmatched. Germline V gives CDR1 MGHRA, CDR2 YSYEKL. This CDR3 is 15 amino acids long.

This clonotype was found a few times. The chain uses TRBV28 and TRBJ2-3, with TRBD2 identical over 12 bases. Per the germline V gene, CDR1 is MDHEN and CDR2 is SYDVKM. Losses at the gene ends were 7 bases for V and 0 bases for J; bases not matched to a gene: 11. The CDR3 has 18 amino acids. The CDR3 DNA sequence: TGTGCCAGCACCTTGGAACTAGCGGGGGGTGATAGCACAGATACGCAGTATTTT. This gives the protein CASTLELAGGDSTDTQYF.

This sequence joins TRBV19 and TRBJ2-2; D not certain. The CDR3 has 15 residues. With 5 bases removed from V and 1 base from J, the gap between germline ends came to 11 bases. Per germline, CDR1 LNHDA and CDR2 SQIVND (reference sequence). The CDR3 loop is CASSPGRLNTGELFF. The CDR3 nucleotides are TGTGCCAGTAGTCCCGGACGGCTGAACACCGGGGAGCTGTTTTTT. The full variable domain, rest sourced from reference TRBV19 and TRBJ2-2, is DGGITQSPKYLFRKEGQNVTLSCEQNLNHDAMYWYRQDPGQGLRLIYYSQIVNDFQKGDIAEGYSVSREKKESFPLTVTSAQKNPTAFYLCASSPGRLNTGELFFGEGSRLTVL.

This clonotype was seen at least ten times. The V gene is TRBV12-3 or TRBV12-4, the J gene TRBJ1-5, with D possibly matching TRBD1 (5 bases). The CDR3 has 15 amino acids. Trimming removed 2 bases at V and 0 bases at J, with 8 bases between. As DNA, the CDR3 is TGTGCCAGCAGTTTAAGAGGGGATAGCAATCAGCCCCAGCATTTT. Protein product: CASSLRGDSNQPQHF.

In this sample, this clonotype turned up many times. The chain couples TRBV19 to TRBJ1-2; D is ambiguous. CDR1 LNHDA and CDR2 SQIVND come from the germline V gene (reference sequence). V dropped 7 bases and J dropped 4 bases, with 13 bases sitting between them. This CDR3 contains 13 residues. The CDR3 here is CASKVSGVYGYTF. CDR3 nucleotide sequence: TGTGCCAGTAAGGTGTCAGGCGTCTATGGCTACACCTTC. Full variable domain (remainder filled in from reference TRBV19 and TRBJ1-2): DGGITQSPKYLFRKEGQNVTLSCEQNLNHDAMYWYRQDPGQGLRLIYYSQIVNDFQKGDIAEGYSVSREKKESFPLTVTSAQKNPTAFYLCASKVSGVYGYTFGSGTRLTVV.

As for this clonotype: An end of the junction does not agree with germline; a read error may underlie this. The chain carries TRBV6-1 and TRBJ1-2; TRBD1 might be the D (6 bases). The CDR3 has 14 amino acids. Germline V gene lookup returns CDR1 MNHNS and CDR2 SASEGT. This CDR3 is CASSRDIRVHGYTF. The CDR3 nucleotides read TGTGCCAGCAGTCGGGACATCAGGGTACATGGTTACACCTTC.

The DNA for the CDR3 is TGTGCCACCAGAGCCCTCGCGGGGAACATAGCCAAAAACATTCAGTACTTC. Its translation: CATRALAGNIAKNIQYF. V is TRBV15 and J is TRBJ2-4; tentatively, D is TRBD2 (6 bases). This CDR3 contains 17 residues. Trimming left V 6 bases short and J 0 bases short, with 18 bases between. Germline CDR1 reads LNHNV; CDR2 reads YYDKDF (reference sequence).

This clonotype came up a few times. The rearrangement uses TRBV5-5 and TRBJ2-7; 9 positions agree with TRBD1. This CDR3 contains 15 residues. Trimming at V came to 4 bases and at J to 2 bases, leaving 7 bases not matched to a gene. Germline CDR1 is SGHKS and CDR2 is YYEKEE (reference sequence). This chain's CDR3 is CASSLGQGTPYEQYF. CDR3 coding DNA: TGTGCCAGCAGCCTTGGACAGGGGACTCCCTACGAGCAGTACTTC.

The V and J genes are TRBV5-1 and TRBJ1-1, with D maybe TRBD1 (5 bases). Germline-derived CDR1 and CDR2 are SGHRS and YFSETQ. This CDR3 is built from 16 residues. The V end was cut by 4 bases, the J end by 0 bases, with 16 bases between. As DNA, the CDR3 is TGCGCCAGCAGCCAAGACAGAAACGCTATGAACACTGAAGCTTTCTTT. Translation: CASSQDRNAMNTEAFF.